This T cell receptor beta chain comes out of a study of control samples from healthy donors and cancer patients (dated by TCRdb to 2019 to 2021). A word on this clone: The target of this receptor is not known. The input lacks base qualities; no much larger clone sits a single base away.

At the junction V is shortened by 6 bases and J by 3 bases; bases outside the gene matches: 19. From the germline V gene, CDR1 is SNHLY and CDR2 is FYNNEI. Counted from cysteine to phenylalanine, this CDR3 has 19 amino acids. CDR3 DNA only is kept here, 57 bases in frame from base 1. Library preparation used the immunoSEQ multiplex PCR assay. In TCRdb, the immuneACCESS table is reduced to in-frame sequences with V and J assigned. These tables do not hold every clone; where another copy was compared, an unresolved V gene accounts for under half, and the others remain unexplained. The sample data list about 120,000 clones, and 70% to 90% of these were observed just once. About 2.5% of the sample goes to the ten largest clones.

The receptor was isolated from a woman in her 70s in good health. Here the chain combines TRBV2 and TRBJ1-4, and 7 junctional nucleotides match TRBD1. Input material: blood. The DNA reads TGTGCCAGCAGGGACCGACAGGGTTTTGACGATGCCGCTAATGAAAAACTGTTTTTT. This encodes CASRDRQGFDDAANEKLFF.